These 9 T cell receptor beta chains were all obtained from the same sample, sequenced in a study of blood T cells in healthy people across ages. Together with a sample-barcoded 5' primer, a J-beta primer mix was included in a second PCR lasting about 7 to 12 cycles. Each CDR3 protein is one row after TCRdb ran MiXCR on the 5' RACE reads. The table records 780,000 or so distinct CDR3 sequences, roughly 50% of them present only once. Source material: blood. The origin of the receptors is a man aged 40-50 years in good health.

The chain is built from TRBV5-4 and TRBJ2-5; 7 positions agree with TRBD1. There are 14 residues in the CDR3. The V gene's germline CDR1 is SGHNT and CDR2 YYREEE (reference sequence). With 5 bases clipped from V and 11 bases from J, the junction kept 15 bases outside the gene matches. The DNA for the CDR3 is TGTGCCAGCAGTCCCGACCGTTCAGGACAGGTTCAGTACTTC. This translates into CASSPDRSGQVQYF.

This chain joins TRBV12-3 or TRBV12-4 and TRBJ2-6, with a possible D match to TRBD2 (5 bases). The ends were cut back, 7 bases at V and 0 bases at J, with 13 bases in the middle. CDR3 length: 16 residues. The CDR3 reads CASTHGGLSGANVLTF. For the CDR3, the DNA is TGTGCCAGCACCCACGGAGGCCTCTCTGGGGCCAACGTCCTGACTTTC.

The genes are TRBV6-6 and TRBJ2-5; 8 nucleotides agree with TRBD2. The DNA end is a closer match to TRBJ2-7, so the J assignment may be wrong. The length of the CDR3 is 13 residues. The germline CDR1 and CDR2 sequences are MNHNY and SVGAGI (reference sequence). The CDR3 reads CASSFGRDYEQYF. CDR3 in DNA: TGTGCCAGCAGTTTCGGGAGGGACTACGAGCAGTACTTC.

V usage is TRBV10-3 and J usage is TRBJ2-1, with 8 bases aligning to TRBD1. The CDR3 is 16 residues long. V lost 0 bases and J lost 7; bases outside the gene matches: 8. The germline V gene encodes CDR1 ENHRY and CDR2 SYGVKD. The CDR3 region is CAISESGQGAKNEQFF. CDR3 bases: TGTGCCATCAGTGAGTCGGGGCAGGGGGCGAAAAATGAGCAGTTCTTC.

The chain employs TRBV7-9 and TRBJ1-2; the D gene is possibly TRBD1 (6 bases). CDR1 is SEHNR and CDR2 is FQNEAQ in the germline V gene (reference sequence). CDR3 length: 14 residues. The V and J ends lost 3 bases and 2 bases respectively, with 10 bases between them. The CDR3 DNA follows: TGTGCCAGCAGCTTGGGCGGACAGAACTATGGCTACACCTTC. It translates to CASSLGGQNYGYTF.

This clonotype has only a few counts. The rearrangement uses TRBV24-1 and TRBJ2-3, with a possible D match to TRBD1 (6 bases). V lost 5 bases and J lost 4, with 15 bases in between. Germline CDR1 KGHDR, CDR2 SFDVKD. CDR3 length equals 15 residues. This CDR3 is CATSAEFGGSDTQYF. Here the CDR3 DNA reads TGTGCCACCAGTGCTGAATTTGGGGGCTCAGATACGCAGTATTTT.

This clonotype appeared a few times. This chain uses TRBV11-2 with TRBJ2-5; D gene unclear. V lost 5 bases and J 5 bases, leaving 15 bases between the germline ends. CDR1 SGHAT and CDR2 FQNNGV come from the germline V gene. This CDR3 region has 14 residues. The CDR3, as DNA: TGTGCCAGCAGCCTCGAGAGTGGGAAGGAGACCCAGTACTTC. Translation: CASSLESGKETQYF.

Of note for this clonotype: Compared with germline, one end of the junction differs, possibly owing to a read error. The chain employs TRBV12-3 or TRBV12-4 and TRBJ2-5; a weak D match, TRBD2 (7 bases). The DNA end favors TRBJ2-7, so the J call may be wrong. CDR3 size: 15 residues. The DNA of the CDR3 is TGTGTCAGCAGTTTAATGGCGGGGGCTCTGGACGAGCAGTACTTC. Encoded protein: CVSSLMAGALDEQYF.

The chain links TRBV27 to TRBJ2-1; D gene ambiguous. V shed 5 bases and J shed 8 bases, with 16 bases lying between them. From germline, CDR1 is MNHEY and CDR2 SMNVEV (reference sequence). The CDR3 runs to 14 residues. CDR3: CASSPSRRAHEQFF. CDR3 sequence (DNA): TGTGCCAGCAGTCCCTCCCGAAGGGCCCATGAGCAGTTCTTC.